These 30 T cell receptor beta chains share one sample of origin, sequenced in a study of shared clonotypes between healthy human individuals. TCRdb keeps only in-frame clones here, not all; method: immunoSEQ multiplex PCR. The profile shows 660,000 or so clones, approximately 96% of them singletons. The naive CD8 subset, CD45RO-negative cells positively selected for CCR7, excluded terminally differentiated effector memory CD45RA+ cells. The sequenced sample consisted of naive CD8+ T cells sorted from blood. These receptors all come from a woman aged 25-40 years in good health.

The V and J genes are TRBV19 and TRBJ1-1; no clear D. CDR1 LNHDA and CDR2 SQIVND come from the germline V gene (reference sequence). Trimming took 7 bases from V and 4 from J, leaving 10 bases between them. The CDR3 runs 12 residues. The CDR3 reads CASTHGPTEAFF. For the CDR3, the DNA is TGTGCCAGTACCCATGGTCCCACTGAAGCTTTCTTT. Filled out from reference TRBV19 and TRBJ1-1, the complete variable domain reads DGGITQSPKYLFRKEGQNVTLSCEQNLNHDAMYWYRQDPGQGLRLIYYSQIVNDFQKGDIAEGYSVSREKKESFPLTVTSAQKNPTAFYLCASTHGPTEAFFGQGTRLTVV.

The chain recombines TRBV4-1 with TRBJ2-3; 8 bases match TRBD2. The CDR3 is made up of 15 amino acids. V dropped 0 bases and J dropped 7; count of bases not matched to a gene: 6. CDR1 and CDR2 (germline): MGHRA, YSYEKL. The CDR3 here is CASSQDQLAGNTQYF. DNA for the CDR3: TGCGCCAGCAGCCAAGATCAGCTAGCGGGTAATACGCAGTATTTT.

The chain has TRBV6-5 and TRBJ1-1; D is undetermined. Germline V lookup: CDR1 MNHEY, CDR2 SVGAGI. V shed 4 bases and J shed 4 bases, with 13 bases lying between them. The CDR3 contains 14 residues. CDR3 nucleotide sequence: TGTGCCAGCAGTTTATCAAAGGGAAGCACTGAAGCTTTCTTT. Its translation is CASSLSKGSTEAFF.

The chain couples TRBV9 to TRBJ2-1, with 8 bases fitting TRBD2. CDR3 size: 14 residues. Per germline, CDR1 SGDLS and CDR2 YYNGEE. Losses at the gene ends were 3 bases for V and 7 bases for J; bases not matched to a gene: 6. CDR3: CASSGSGSINEQFF. The CDR3 DNA is TGTGCCAGCAGCGGAAGCGGGAGTATTAATGAGCAGTTCTTC.

On this clone itself: The identical CDR3 is also encoded by other nucleotide sequences in the sample. This chain links TRBV28 with TRBJ2-2; D possibly corresponds to TRBD2 (6 bases). Germline values: CDR1 MDHEN, CDR2 SYDVKM. The CDR3 length is 14 residues. Trimming removed 1 base from V and 4 bases from J, with 7 bases in between. In nucleotides, the CDR3 is TGTGCCAGCAGTTTATTGGGGGGCACCGGGGAGCTGTTTTTT. Its protein product is CASSLLGGTGELFF.

The chain combines TRBV11-2 with TRBJ1-5; no firm D call. The CDR3 contains 16 residues. V lost 5 bases and J lost 2, with 16 bases in between. Germline V gene data show CDR1 as SGHAT and CDR2 as FQNNGV. The CDR3 nucleotides are TGTGCCAGCAGCCTAGGGCCCGAAGGTGGCAATCAGCCCCAGCATTTT. This codes for CASSLGPEGGNQPQHF.

This chain links TRBV29-1 with TRBJ2-7; TRBD2 matches 11 bases. V lost 3 bases and J lost 5; bases outside the gene matches: 6. CDR1 SQVTM and CDR2 ANQGSEA come from the germline V gene. This CDR3 is 14 amino acids long. The CDR3 protein is CSVDSGRALNEQYF. The CDR3 DNA reads TGCAGCGTTGATAGCGGGAGGGCCCTGAACGAGCAGTACTTC.

CDR3 amino acids: CASKKGTAYEQYF. The CDR3 region has the DNA TGTGCCAGCAAAAAGGGGACAGCCTACGAGCAGTACTTC. The chain joins TRBV27 to TRBJ2-7; 7 bases fit TRBD1. Germline values: CDR1 MNHEY, CDR2 SMNVEV (reference sequence). The CDR3 runs 13 residues. Unmatched junction bases numbered 5, after V lost 7 bases and J lost 2 bases.

This chain links TRBV29-1 with TRBJ2-7; 9 nucleotides line up with TRBD2. Germline CDR1 and CDR2: SQVTM and ANQGSEA. Losses at the gene ends were 4 bases for V and 3 bases for J; bases not matched to a gene: 7. This CDR3 contains 14 residues. CDR3 sequence: CSVGVSGSFYEQYF. The CDR3 DNA reads as TGCAGCGTTGGTGTTAGCGGGAGTTTCTACGAGCAGTACTTC.

This chain links TRBV7-9 with TRBJ1-2; unclear D gene. V was trimmed by 1 base and J by 6 bases, leaving 6 bases between them. Germline CDR1 and CDR2: SEHNR and FQNEAQ (reference sequence). The CDR3 covers 12 residues. The CDR3 loop is CASSLGPHGYTF. CDR3 nucleotide sequence: TGTGCCAGCAGCTTAGGGCCGCATGGCTACACCTTC. Full variable domain (outside the CDR3, taken from reference TRBV7-9 and TRBJ1-2): DTGVSQNPRHKITKRGQNVTFRCDPISEHNRLYWYRQTLGQGPEFLTYFQNEAQLEKSRLLSDRFSAERPKGSFSTLEIQRTEQGDSAMYLCASSLGPHGYTFGSGTRLTVV.

This chain joins TRBV28 and TRBJ2-6; D may correspond to TRBD1 or TRBD2 (6 bases each). The CDR3 contains 15 residues. Trimming shortened V by 5 bases and J by 2 bases, and 10 bases separated the two germline ends. Germline-derived CDR1 and CDR2 are MDHEN and SYDVKM. This chain's CDR3 is CASSHREAGANVLTF. DNA of the CDR3: TGTGCCAGCAGTCACAGGGAGGCTGGGGCCAACGTCCTGACTTTC.

The chain couples TRBV6-6 to TRBJ1-6, with D perhaps TRBD1 (5 bases). The CDR3 spans 15 residues. Looked up from germline, CDR1 is MNHNY and CDR2 is SVGAGI (reference sequence). Trimming cost V 0 bases and J 10 bases, with 13 bases left between them. DNA of the CDR3: TGTGCCAGCAGTTACTCGGGTACAGGCTACTCACCCCTCCACTTT. This sequence encodes CASSYSGTGYSPLHF.

This clone has only a few counts. J is TRBJ2-2 and V is TRBV11-2; D is undetermined. The CDR3 sequence is 14 residues long. Germline CDR1 SGHAT, CDR2 FQNNGV. V was cut by 3 bases and J by 7 bases, with 12 bases left in between. The CDR3 DNA sequence: TGTGCCAGCAGCTTCAAACTTGGCCTCGGGGAGCTGTTTTTT. Protein sequence: CASSFKLGLGELFF.

The chain carries TRBV4-1 and TRBJ2-5; the D gene is possibly TRBD2 (5 bases). The germline V gene has CDR1 MGHRA and CDR2 YSYEKL. This CDR3 is 12 amino acids long. V was cut by 3 bases and J by 7 bases, with 9 bases left in between. CDR3 amino acids: CASSQDFGTQYF. DNA of the CDR3: TGCGCCAGCAGCCAGGACTTCGGGACCCAGTACTTC.

CDR3 coding DNA: TGTGCCAGCAGTTTATCTCCGACAGGGGCATACGAGCAGTACTTC. Its protein product is CASSLSPTGAYEQYF. The chain has TRBV27 and TRBJ2-7; TRBD1 aligns across 8 bases. The CDR3 loop spans 15 amino acids. The germline V gene encodes CDR1 MNHEY and CDR2 SMNVEV (reference sequence). Trimming removed 0 bases from V and 4 bases from J; junction bases left unmatched: 5.

J is TRBJ2-3 and V is TRBV29-1; 10 nucleotides line up with TRBD2. This CDR3 spans 15 amino acids. The germline CDR1 and CDR2 sequences are SQVTM and ANQGSEA. Trimming removed 2 bases from V and 6 bases from J; junction bases left unmatched: 8. The CDR3 bases are TGCAGCGTTGAACGACTAGCGGGCGGCCTGGATACGCAGTATTTT. It encodes CSVERLAGGLDTQYF.

V gene TRBV5-8 combines with J gene TRBJ2-1; D assignment may be TRBD1 or TRBD2 (5 bases each). This CDR3 spans 16 amino acids. CDR1 and CDR2 (germline): SGHTS, YDEGEE. V lost 4 bases and J lost 7, with 21 bases in between. The CDR3 is CASSLPPRAGLNEQFF. In DNA form, the CDR3 reads TGTGCCAGCAGCCTCCCCCCGCGGGCAGGGCTGAATGAGCAGTTCTTC.

This chain connects TRBV4-1 to TRBJ2-1; D is perhaps TRBD1 or TRBD2 (5 bases each). The CDR3 is made up of 16 amino acids. Deletions cut 5 bases from V and 0 bases from J, with 14 bases between. Germline V gene sequence: CDR1 MGHRA, CDR2 YSYEKL. This CDR3 reads CASSTRDPSSYNEQFF. In DNA, the CDR3 is TGCGCCAGCAGCACCCGGGACCCGAGCTCCTACAATGAGCAGTTCTTC.

The genes are TRBV14 and TRBJ2-4, with unresolved D. The CDR3 totals 15 residues. Per germline, CDR1 SGHDN and CDR2 FVKESK. With 1 base removed from V and 2 bases from J, the gap between germline ends came to 9 bases. This chain's CDR3 is CASSQGTSSKNIQYF. The CDR3 DNA is TGTGCCAGCAGCCAAGGTACCTCTTCCAAAAACATTCAGTACTTC.

The chain is built from TRBV27 and TRBJ1-5; no clear D. The V gene's germline CDR1 is MNHEY and CDR2 SMNVEV (reference sequence). The V end lost 3 bases, the J end lost 9 bases, and 18 bases lay between the germline ends. The CDR3 loop spans 15 amino acids. The CDR3 spells CASSFGLQAGWPQHF. The CDR3 DNA is TGTGCCAGCAGTTTCGGATTGCAGGCCGGATGGCCCCAGCATTTT.

V usage is TRBV28 and J usage is TRBJ2-1; D gene unclear. The CDR3 is made up of 12 amino acids. Trimming shortened V by 6 bases and J by 9 bases, and 12 bases separated the two germline ends. CDR1 MDHEN and CDR2 SYDVKM come from the germline V gene. The CDR3 DNA reads TGTGCCAGCAGGGGGATGGCCCCTGAGCAGTTCTTC. Protein product: CASRGMAPEQFF.

The rearrangement uses TRBV19 and TRBJ1-3; D remains unclear. V was clipped by 5 bases and J by 0 bases, with 11 bases between them. The CDR3 length is 15 residues. Germline loops: CDR1 LNHDA, CDR2 SQIVND (reference sequence). The CDR3 region has the DNA TGTGCCAGTAGTTCGGACCCATACTCTGGAAACACCATATATTTT. Protein product: CASSSDPYSGNTIYF.

The chain employs TRBV11-3 and TRBJ2-3; perhaps TRBD1 as D (5 bases). V was shortened by 3 bases and J by 4 bases, with 20 bases between the two germline ends. Looked up from germline, CDR1 is SGHNT and CDR2 is YENEEA. The CDR3 is made up of 17 amino acids. CDR3 DNA: TGTGCCAGCAGCTTTCTCCCTCGCCCAGGGATCGCAGATACGCAGTATTTT. Translation: CASSFLPRPGIADTQYF.

The chain recombines TRBV2 with TRBJ1-5; D perhaps matches TRBD1 (5 bases). Trimming removed 3 bases from V and 6 bases from J, with 9 bases in between. The CDR3 runs to 13 residues. Germline loops: CDR1 SNHLY, CDR2 FYNNEI. The CDR3 sequence is CASSDRDPQPQHF. In DNA, the CDR3 is TGTGCCAGCAGTGACAGGGACCCTCAGCCCCAGCATTTT.

As for this clone: At one end the junction does not follow the germline gene, possibly because of a read error. The rearrangement uses TRBV23-1 and TRBJ2-2, with 9 bases matching TRBD1. TRBV23-1 is assigned to the ORF class and has an uncertain function. The CDR3 loop spans 18 amino acids. The CDR3 is CASSQIVKGTGQTGELFF. The CDR3 bases are TGCGCCAGCAGTCAAATAGTCAAGGGGACAGGGCAGACCGGAGAGCTGTTTTTT.

This chain connects TRBV27 to TRBJ1-4, with D tentatively TRBD1 (6 bases). This CDR3 contains 14 residues. The germline V gene encodes CDR1 MNHEY and CDR2 SMNVEV (reference sequence). The ends were cut back, 4 bases at V and 8 bases at J, with 14 bases in the middle. The CDR3 spells CASSSETGGEKLFF. The DNA of the CDR3 is TGTGCCAGCAGTTCCGAGACAGGCGGCGAAAAACTGTTTTTT.

The chain employs TRBV30 and TRBJ1-4; D is unresolved. The CDR3 consists of 17 residues. V gave up 3 bases and J gave up 4 bases, with 21 bases separating them. Germline V gives CDR1 GTSNPN, CDR2 SVGIG (reference sequence). As DNA, the CDR3 is TGTGCCTGGAGGTCGCCGCAGTATAAGGTCCTTAATGAAAAACTGTTTTTT. It yields the protein CAWRSPQYKVLNEKLFF. Supplemented by reference TRBV30 and TRBJ1-4, the full variable domain reads SQTIHQWPATLVQPVGSPLSLECTVEGTSNPNLYWYRQAAGRGLQLLFYSVGIGQISSEVPQNLSASRPQDRQFILSSKKLLLSDSGFYLCAWRSPQYKVLNEKLFFGSGTQLSVL.

The genes are TRBV5-1 and TRBJ2-2; possible D gene TRBD2, 6 bases. V shed 1 base and J shed 3 bases, with 10 bases lying between them. The CDR3 sequence is 15 residues long. Germline V gene data show CDR1 as SGHRS and CDR2 as YFSETQ. The CDR3 sequence: CASSLSGTYTGELFF. The CDR3 coding sequence is TGCGCCAGCAGCTTGAGTGGGACTTACACCGGGGAGCTGTTTTTT. The variable domain in full, with the rest retrieved from reference TRBV5-1 and TRBJ2-2, is KAGVTQTPRYLIKTRGQQVTLSCSPISGHRSVSWYQQTPGQGLQFLFEYFSETQRNKGNFPGRFSGRQFSNSRSEMNVSTLELGDSALYLCASSLSGTYTGELFFGEGSRLTVL.

This clone was detected only once. This chain connects TRBV5-6 to TRBJ2-7, with a tentative D call TRBD2 (5 bases). Germline lookup yields CDR1 SGHDT and CDR2 YYEEEE. This CDR3 region has 13 residues. Between the trimmed V and J ends, which lost 5 bases and 0 bases, there was a span of 9 bases. The CDR3 loop reads CASSSSSSYEQYF. DNA of the CDR3: TGTGCCAGCAGTTCTAGCAGCTCCTACGAGCAGTACTTC.

Concerning this clone itself: The same CDR3 arises from other DNA sequences in this sample as well. The chain is built from TRBV27 and TRBJ1-1; D gene ambiguous. Trimming removed 3 bases at V and 0 bases at J, with 8 bases between. The CDR3 length is 14 residues. The germline V gene has CDR1 MNHEY and CDR2 SMNVEV (reference sequence). The CDR3 reads CASSLAGLNTEAFF. Here the CDR3 DNA reads TGTGCCAGCAGTTTGGCGGGCCTGAACACTGAAGCTTTCTTT.